The T cell receptor beta chain under discussion was sequenced for a study of blood T cell repertoires in COVID-19. Study-wide background: Material from acute and convalescent COVID-19 was sourced from the United States, Italy and Spain.

Profiled with immunoSEQ multiplex PCR; TCRdb holds only in-frame clones, not every one. The sample contains roughly 79,000 clones, around 80% of which appear only once. Sequenced: peripheral blood. The receptor's source is a man between 60 and 75 years old with active or convalescent COVID-19.

In DNA form, the CDR3 reads TGCAGTGCTAGTTTGAGGGGGATCTACGAGCAGTACTTC. This codes for CSASLRGIYEQYF. The gene calls are TRBV20-1 and TRBJ2-7; D is possibly TRBD1 (6 bases). V was trimmed by 3 bases and J by 3 bases, leaving 12 bases between them. There are 13 residues in the CDR3. Germline CDR1 DFQATT, CDR2 SNEGSKA (reference sequence).